This T cell receptor (beta chain) was sequenced in a study of CD8 T cells in Susac syndrome. The CDR3 is 15 residues long. CDR1 is SGDLS and CDR2 is YYNGEE in the germline V gene. V was pared by 0 bases and J by 1 base, with 10 bases between. It was with random hexamers that roughly 0.5 to 1 ug RNA was reverse transcribed. Amplification of TCR beta CDR3 by immunoSEQ multiplex PCR spanned 54 Vbeta and 13 Jbeta. TCRdb re-derived calls from the immunoSEQ multiplex PCR reads in MiXCR, one entry per CDR3 protein. The sample yields about 150,000 distinct CDR3 sequences, roughly 94% seen once. This rearrangement joins TRBV9 to TRBJ1-1, with D unresolved. The receptor's source is a human donor with multiple sclerosis. Specimen: CD8+ T cells from PBMCs. The CDR3 sequence: CASSVDVGENTEAFF. CDR3 DNA sequence: TGTGCCAGCAGCGTAGATGTCGGAGAGAACACTGAAGCTTTCTTT.